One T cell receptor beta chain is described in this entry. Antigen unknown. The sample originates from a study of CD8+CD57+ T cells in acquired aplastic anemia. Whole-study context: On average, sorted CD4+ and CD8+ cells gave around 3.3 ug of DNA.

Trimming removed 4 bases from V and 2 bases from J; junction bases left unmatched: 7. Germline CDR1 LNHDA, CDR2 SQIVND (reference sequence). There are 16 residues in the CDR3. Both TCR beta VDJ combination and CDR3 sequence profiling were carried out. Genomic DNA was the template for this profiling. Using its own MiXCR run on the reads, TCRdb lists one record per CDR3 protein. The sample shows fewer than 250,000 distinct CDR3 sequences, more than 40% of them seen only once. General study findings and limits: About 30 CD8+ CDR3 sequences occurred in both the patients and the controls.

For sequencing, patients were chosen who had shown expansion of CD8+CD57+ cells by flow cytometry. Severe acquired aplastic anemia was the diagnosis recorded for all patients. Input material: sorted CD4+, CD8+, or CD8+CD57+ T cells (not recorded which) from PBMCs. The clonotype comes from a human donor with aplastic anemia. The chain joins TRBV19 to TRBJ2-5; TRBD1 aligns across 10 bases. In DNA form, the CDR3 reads TGTGCCAGTAGTACCTGGGACAGGGGTTCTCAAGAGACCCAGTACTTC. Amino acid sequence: CASSTWDRGSQETQYF.